This T cell receptor (beta chain) derives from a study of cytomegalovirus exposure and HLA in healthy donors. Overall study context: Falling in the Caucasian-associated ancestry cluster were about four fifths of under 500 genotyped donors. General study results and limits: Sequencing had likely introduced a cluster of highly shared sequence variants as an artifact. Earlier analysis yielded a pattern in which most TCR beta V segments were productive about 90% or about 30% of the time.

This PCR relied on a set of 60 Vbeta primers and 13 Jbeta primers. The table came from immunoSEQ multiplex PCR; TCRdb's copy has only in-frame clones and leaves some out. The table records about 270,000 clones, roughly 89% of them present only once. Concerning this clone itself: No antigen is known for it.

The germline V gene encodes CDR1 SEHNR and CDR2 FQNEAQ (reference sequence). Trimming stripped 5 bases from V and 2 bases from J, with 13 bases between. This CDR3 has 14 amino acids. The sequencing sample was made of PBMCs. The source of this sequence is a man aged 35-49 years in good health and CMV-seropositive. The chain links TRBV7-9 to TRBJ2-7; D may be TRBD2 (5 bases). The CDR3 DNA sequence: TGTGCCAGCAGCGCGAGAGGGAACCCCTACGAGCAGTACTTC. Translation: CASSARGNPYEQYF.